This entry concerns a single T cell receptor beta chain. The data were taken from a study of T cell responses to AZD1222 COVID-19 vaccine. Repertoires were generated with immunoSEQ multiplex PCR, while TCRdb's copy carries only in-frame clones and drops some. The data show approximately 110,000 clones, roughly 84% seen once. Germline assignment: CDR1 MDHEN and CDR2 SYDVKM. The CDR3 has 18 residues. V shed 4 bases, J shed 0 bases, and the junction held 9 bases outside the gene matches. The sample was peripheral blood, taken on day 0 of AZD1222 vaccination. This receptor was taken from an adult in good health. V usage is TRBV28 and J usage is TRBJ1-6; 7 bases map to TRBD1. The CDR3 region has the DNA TGTGCCAGCAGTTCACTCGGACAGGTCAGCTCCTATAATTCACCCCTCCACTTT. It encodes CASSSLGQVSSYNSPLHF.